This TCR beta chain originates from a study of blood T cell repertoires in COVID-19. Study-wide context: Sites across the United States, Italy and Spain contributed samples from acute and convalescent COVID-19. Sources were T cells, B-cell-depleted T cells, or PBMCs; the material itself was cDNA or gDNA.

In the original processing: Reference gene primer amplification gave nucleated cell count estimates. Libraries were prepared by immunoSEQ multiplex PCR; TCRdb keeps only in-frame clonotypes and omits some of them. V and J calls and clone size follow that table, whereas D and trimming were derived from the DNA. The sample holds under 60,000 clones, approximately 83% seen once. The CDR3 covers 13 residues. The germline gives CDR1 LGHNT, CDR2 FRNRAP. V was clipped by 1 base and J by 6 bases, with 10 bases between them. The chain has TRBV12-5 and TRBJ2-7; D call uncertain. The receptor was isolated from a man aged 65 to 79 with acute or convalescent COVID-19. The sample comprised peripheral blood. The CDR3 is CASGLGLGGEQYF. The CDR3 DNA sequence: TGTGCTAGTGGTTTGGGTCTCGGCGGCGAGCAGTACTTC.